The 23 T cell receptor beta chains given below trace back to one sample, sequenced in a study of cytomegalovirus exposure and HLA in healthy donors. PCR was performed using 60 Vbeta and 13 Jbeta primers. Repertoires were generated with immunoSEQ multiplex PCR, while TCRdb's copy carries only in-frame clones and drops some. The table has about 98,000 clones, 65% to 80% seen once; the top ten hold 16%. The specimen sequenced was PBMCs. Receptors originate from a man aged 55 to 70 in good health and CMV-seropositive.

The V gene is TRBV9, the J gene TRBJ2-3; 13 positions agree with TRBD2. The V segment lost 3 bases and the J segment 3 bases; nucleotides outside the gene matches: 4. The V gene's germline CDR1 is SGDLS and CDR2 YYNGEE. This CDR3 has 16 amino acids. CDR3 protein: CASSAGLAGVTDTQYF. CDR3 in DNA: TGTGCCAGCAGCGCCGGACTAGCGGGGGTTACAGATACGCAGTATTTT.

This clone was detected once. The genes are TRBV6-4 and TRBJ2-5, with a tentative D call TRBD1 (6 bases). V dropped 2 bases and J dropped 4 bases, with 11 bases sitting between them. The CDR3 runs 14 residues. The germline CDR1 and CDR2 sequences are MRHNA and SNTAGT. The CDR3 DNA reads TGTGCCAGCAGTGACCAGGACAGTTTAGAGACCCAGTACTTC. Its translation: CASSDQDSLETQYF.

This sequence joins TRBV5-1 and TRBJ2-3; tentative D call: TRBD2 (5 bases). With 4 bases removed from V and 1 base from J, the gap between germline ends came to 16 bases. The CDR3 is 16 residues long. Germline values: CDR1 SGHRS, CDR2 YFSETQ. The CDR3 nucleotides are TGCGCCAGCAGCACCGCGGGTCCTCCGGGCACAGATACGCAGTATTTT. This encodes CASSTAGPPGTDTQYF.

This clone was counted once. This rearrangement joins TRBV19 to TRBJ2-1; 7 nucleotides agree with TRBD1. CDR1 is LNHDA and CDR2 is SQIVND in the germline V gene (reference sequence). This CDR3 is 15 amino acids long. The V segment lost 5 bases and the J segment 4 bases; nucleotides outside the gene matches: 8. CDR3 in amino acids: CASSPRGGSYNEQFF. DNA of the CDR3: TGTGCCAGTAGTCCCCGAGGGGGCTCATACAATGAGCAGTTCTTC.

This clone was detected only once. This chain uses TRBV9 with TRBJ1-2; tentative D call: TRBD1 (5 bases). The CDR3 spans 14 residues. Trimming stripped 3 bases from V and 7 bases from J, with 16 bases between. Per germline, CDR1 SGDLS and CDR2 YYNGEE. The CDR3 sequence is CASSGLIRGFGYTF. CDR3 DNA: TGTGCCAGCAGCGGACTGATTCGGGGGTTTGGCTACACCTTC.

The CDR3 DNA sequence: TGTGCCAGCAGCTCCACGGGGGGAAATGAGCAGTTCTTC. Translated: CASSSTGGNEQFF. The V call is TRBV7-9, the J call TRBJ2-1; 7 nucleotides agree with TRBD2. There are 13 residues in the CDR3. Germline assignment: CDR1 SEHNR and CDR2 FQNEAQ (reference sequence). J gave up 7 bases and V 4 bases, and 4 bases lay outside the gene matches.

The rearrangement links TRBV30 to TRBJ2-1; TRBD1 agrees at 7 bases. Germline V gene data show CDR1 as GTSNPN and CDR2 as SVGIG (reference sequence). V was clipped by 1 base and J by 1 base; unmatched bases: 16. The CDR3 is 19 residues long. The CDR3 sequence is CAWSGQGPVTGRSYNEQFF. The CDR3 DNA is TGTGCCTGGAGTGGACAGGGTCCTGTTACGGGGCGGTCCTACAATGAGCAGTTCTTC. The full variable domain, completed using reference TRBV30 and TRBJ2-1, is SQTIHQWPATLVQPVGSPLSLECTVEGTSNPNLYWYRQAAGRGLQLLFYSVGIGQISSEVPQNLSASRPQDRQFILSSKKLLLSDSGFYLCAWSGQGPVTGRSYNEQFFGPGTRLTVL.

The chain is built from TRBV19 and TRBJ1-5, with 10 bases matching TRBD1. J gave up 4 bases and V 3 bases, and 9 bases lay outside the gene matches. CDR3 length equals 17 residues. Germline-derived CDR1 and CDR2 are LNHDA and SQIVND (reference sequence). The CDR3, as DNA: TGTGCCAGTAGTATGGGACAGGGGATGGTATGGAATCAGCCCCAGCATTTT. Protein: CASSMGQGMVWNQPQHF.

The chain uses TRBV7-2 and TRBJ1-1, with 10 positions matching TRBD1. V shed 4 bases and J 4 bases; nucleotides not matched to a gene: 3. The CDR3 extends over 14 amino acids. Germline CDR1 and CDR2: SGHTA and FQGNSA. The CDR3 sequence is CASSWRTGGTEAFF. For the CDR3, the DNA is TGTGCCAGCAGCTGGCGGACAGGGGGCACTGAAGCTTTCTTT.

The chain uses TRBV5-4 and TRBJ2-5; D may be TRBD1 (6 bases). The DNA end is a closer match to TRBJ2-7, so the J assignment may be wrong. There are 13 residues in the CDR3. Germline CDR1 SGHNT, CDR2 YYREEE (reference sequence). CDR3 sequence reads: CASSFLGGYEQYF. The CDR3 nucleotides are TGTGCCAGCAGCTTTCTAGGGGGTTACGAGCAGTACTTC.

The rearrangement joins TRBV5-6 to TRBJ2-5, with a tentative D call TRBD2 (7 bases). From germline, CDR1 is SGHDT and CDR2 YYEEEE. This CDR3 comprises 12 residues. V was pared by 0 bases and J by 11 bases, with 11 bases between. CDR3 nucleotide sequence: TGTGCCAGCAGCTTGGCCAAGGGGGGGCAGTACTTC. It encodes CASSLAKGGQYF.

The chain employs TRBV2 and TRBJ1-1, with D possibly TRBD1 on 5 matching bases. CDR1 and CDR2 from the germline V gene are SNHLY and FYNNEI. The CDR3 totals 14 residues. Trimming left V 6 bases short and J 1 base short, with 12 bases between. The DNA of the CDR3 is TGTGCCAGCAGGGGGGGAGAGTGGAACACTGAAGCTTTCTTT. The encoded protein is CASRGGEWNTEAFF. Based on the CDR3 plus reference TRBV2 and TRBJ1-1, the full variable domain is EPEVTQTPSHQVTQMGQEVILRCVPISNHLYFYWYRQILGQKVEFLVSFYNNEISEKSEIFDDQFSVERPDGSNFTLKIRSTKLEDSAMYFCASRGGEWNTEAFFGQGTRLTVV.

V and J are TRBV7-2 and TRBJ1-2; TRBD1 agrees at 8 bases. The V gene end was trimmed by 6 bases and the J gene end by 1 base; junction bases not matched to a gene: 4. Germline CDR1 SGHTA, CDR2 FQGNSA. CDR3 length equals 14 residues. This CDR3 is CASSGDRSNYGYTF. In nucleotides, the CDR3 is TGTGCCAGCAGTGGGGACAGGAGTAACTATGGCTACACCTTC. Supplemented by reference TRBV7-2 and TRBJ1-2, the full variable domain reads GAGVSQSPSNKVTEKGKDVELRCDPISGHTALYWYRQSLGQGLEFLIYFQGNSAPDKSGLPSDRFSAERTGGSVSTLTIQRTQQEDSAVYLCASSGDRSNYGYTFGSGTRLTVV.

The V call is TRBV5-6, the J call TRBJ1-3; TRBD1 agrees at 7 bases. The CDR3 runs to 15 residues. With 4 bases clipped from V and 3 bases from J, the junction kept 7 bases outside the gene matches. Germline V gives CDR1 SGHDT, CDR2 YYEEEE. CDR3 sequence (DNA): TGTGCCAGCAGCGGCCTAGGGACAGATGGAAACACCATATATTTT. Residues: CASSGLGTDGNTIYF. Drawing the rest from reference TRBV5-6 and TRBJ1-3, the complete variable domain is DAGVTQSPTHLIKTRGQQVTLRCSPKSGHDTVSWYQQALGQGPQFIFQYYEEEERQRGNFPDRFSGHQFPNYSSELNVNALLLGDSALYLCASSGLGTDGNTIYFGEGSWLTVV.

The rearrangement links TRBV7-2 to TRBJ1-2; TRBD1 is a possible D gene (6 bases). CDR1 and CDR2 from the germline V gene are SGHTA and FQGNSA. Trimming took off 1 base at V and 8 bases at J, with 14 bases between the two ends. CDR3 size: 14 residues. In nucleotides, the CDR3 is TGTGCCAGCAGCTTAGGGAGGTTGACAGGCGGCTACACCTTC. Protein product: CASSLGRLTGGYTF.

This clone was detected a few times. The chain employs TRBV10-3 and TRBJ2-1; 13 bases align to TRBD2. V was pared by 4 bases and J by 4 bases, with 7 bases of the junction left unmatched. Germline V CDR1 and CDR2: ENHRY, SYGVKD. The CDR3 consists of 17 residues. CDR3 protein: CAISGGWTSGGYNEQFF. CDR3 DNA: TGTGCCATCAGTGGCGGTTGGACTAGCGGGGGATACAATGAGCAGTTCTTC.

V usage is TRBV19 and J usage is TRBJ2-5, with unresolved D. CDR1 LNHDA and CDR2 SQIVND come from the germline V gene (reference sequence). CDR3 length equals 13 residues. V was cut by 1 base and J by 4 bases, with 7 bases left in between. The CDR3 reads CASSIARAETQYF. CDR3 DNA: TGTGCCAGTAGTATAGCTCGCGCAGAGACCCAGTACTTC.

The chain recombines TRBV25-1 with TRBJ1-1; D gene unclear. V was trimmed by 4 bases and J by 3 bases, leaving 12 bases between them. Germline V gene lookup returns CDR1 MGHDK and CDR2 SYGVNS. This CDR3 region has 14 residues. This CDR3 reads CASSARVRDTEAFF. CDR3 bases: TGTGCCAGCAGTGCCCGGGTGAGGGACACTGAAGCTTTCTTT.

The V call is TRBV7-2, the J call TRBJ2-7; weak D call: TRBD1 (6 bases). Germline V gives CDR1 SGHTA, CDR2 FQGNSA. There are 14 residues in the CDR3. V was trimmed by 4 bases and J by 0 bases, leaving 10 bases between them. CDR3 loop: CASSYRDNSYEQYF. CDR3 nucleotides: TGTGCCAGCAGCTACCGGGACAACTCCTACGAGCAGTACTTC. Full variable domain (remainder filled in from reference TRBV7-2 and TRBJ2-7): GAGVSQSPSNKVTEKGKDVELRCDPISGHTALYWYRQSLGQGLEFLIYFQGNSAPDKSGLPSDRFSAERTGGSVSTLTIQRTQQEDSAVYLCASSYRDNSYEQYFGPGTRLTVT.

The chain employs TRBV13 and TRBJ1-5; no definite D call. Looked up from germline, CDR1 is PRHDT and CDR2 is FYEKMQ (reference sequence). This CDR3 has 14 amino acids. Trimming removed 0 bases from V and 4 bases from J, with 7 bases in between. The CDR3 DNA is TGTGCCAGCAGCTTAGGGACGGGAAATCAGCCCCAGCATTTT. Amino acid sequence: CASSLGTGNQPQHF.

This clone was counted between two and nine times. V gene TRBV19 combines with J gene TRBJ2-2; a possible D gene is TRBD1 (6 bases). The ends were cut back, 8 bases at V and 0 bases at J, with 10 bases in the middle. There are 14 residues in the CDR3. Germline V gene sequence: CDR1 LNHDA, CDR2 SQIVND (reference sequence). CDR3 nucleotides: TGTGCCAGTCAAGAGGGGGCGAACACCGGGGAGCTGTTTTTT. Amino acids: CASQEGANTGELFF.

The genes are TRBV4-1 and TRBJ2-2, with D perhaps matching TRBD2 (5 bases). From germline, CDR1 is MGHRA and CDR2 YSYEKL. The CDR3 is 16 residues long. The V end lost 1 base, the J end lost 2 bases, and 11 bases lay between the germline ends. The CDR3 sequence is CASSQGAVSNTGELFF. DNA for the CDR3: TGCGCCAGCAGCCAAGGAGCGGTGTCAAACACCGGGGAGCTGTTTTTT.

Worth noting for this clone: Sequence at one end of the junction differs from germline and may be a read error. This chain connects TRBV7-9 to TRBJ1-5, with D unclear. This CDR3 spans 13 amino acids. Looked up from germline, CDR1 is SEHNR and CDR2 is FQNEAQ (reference sequence). The CDR3 bases are TGTGCTAGCAGCTTGGCGGAGGGTCAGCCCCAGCATTTT. Encoded protein: CASSLAEGQPQHF.